This TCR beta chain stems from a study of T cell responses to AZD1222 COVID-19 vaccine. The V gene's germline CDR1 is MNHEY and CDR2 SVGAGI. CDR3 length equals 14 residues. Trimming left V 10 bases short and J 5 bases short, with 18 bases between. The table came from immunoSEQ multiplex PCR; TCRdb's copy has only in-frame clones and leaves some out. The sample holds 100,000 to 120,000 clones, about 88% seen once. Sequenced here: peripheral blood, sampled on day 0 of AZD1222 vaccination. The sequence derives from an adult in good health. The rearrangement links TRBV6-5 to TRBJ2-1; D is unresolved. The CDR3 region is CATLTQRQHNEQFF. The DNA of the CDR3 is TGTGCCACCCTCACCCAGCGCCAGCACAATGAGCAGTTCTTC.